These 25 T cell receptor beta chains originate from one sample sequenced in a study of spatial heterogeneity in lung cancer. TCRdb called the 5' RACE reads again in MiXCR, with one record for every CDR3 protein. The top ten clones hold 11% of a sample with roughly 48,000 distinct CDR3 sequences, less than 6% of them seen once. Time point described: sample taken at primary tumor resection. No cells were sorted before sequencing. The whole RNA sequenced was extracted from tumor, nontumor lung or frozen PBMC. Specimen: PBMCs, collected at surgery. Receptor source: a male donor with early-stage non-small cell lung cancer.

Ten or more counts support this clonotype. The chain recombines TRBV6-2 or TRBV6-3 with TRBJ2-2, with D perhaps TRBD1 or TRBD2 (5 bases each). The CDR3 consists of 15 residues. V shed 0 bases and J shed 5 bases, with 10 bases lying between them. Germline V gene lookup returns CDR1 MNHEY and CDR2 SVGEGT. CDR3 in DNA: TGTGCCAGCAGTTACTCAAGGGGACCTACCGGGGAGCTGTTTTTT. Its translation is CASSYSRGPTGELFF.

The chain employs TRBV5-1 and TRBJ2-7; the D is unclear. The CDR3 covers 12 residues. Between the trimmed V and J ends, which lost 0 bases and 4 bases, there was a span of 5 bases. Germline CDR1 SGHRS, CDR2 YFSETQ. The CDR3 loop reads CASSLDAYEQYF. In DNA, the CDR3 is TGCGCCAGCAGCTTGGACGCGTACGAGCAGTACTTC.

This rearrangement joins TRBV27 to TRBJ2-3; tentatively, D is TRBD1 (5 bases). The CDR3 is 13 residues long. V lost 6 bases to trimming and J lost 6 bases, with 13 bases between them. CDR1 and CDR2 (germline): MNHEY, SMNVEV (reference sequence). CDR3 in amino acids: CASRGRGPDTQYF. In DNA, the CDR3 is TGTGCCAGCAGGGGGCGTGGGCCGGATACGCAGTATTTT.

In its sample, this clonotype was seen many times. V gene TRBV11-1 combines with J gene TRBJ2-7; 8 bases fit TRBD2. Trimming cost V 1 base and J 0 bases; bases outside gene matches: 2. The CDR3 has 15 residues. The V gene's germline CDR1 is SGHAT and CDR2 FQDESV (reference sequence). As DNA, the CDR3 is TGTGCCAGCAGCTTAGAGCGGGGGTTCTCCTACGAGCAGTACTTC. Amino acid sequence: CASSLERGFSYEQYF. Full variable domain (rest looked up from reference TRBV11-1 and TRBJ2-7): EAEVAQSPRYKITEKSQAVAFWCDPISGHATLYWYRQILGQGPELLVQFQDESVVDDSQLPKDRFSAERLKGVDSTLKIQPAELGDSAMYLCASSLERGFSYEQYFGPGTRLTVT.

This clonotype was observed many times. The chain combines TRBV9 with TRBJ2-3; TRBD1 might be the D (5 bases). The CDR3 length is 12 residues. Germline V gene data show CDR1 as SGDLS and CDR2 as YYNGEE. V was shortened by 3 bases and J by 3 bases, with 5 bases between the two germline ends. The CDR3 protein is CASSEGTDTQYF. CDR3 bases: TGTGCCAGCAGCGAGGGGACAGATACGCAGTATTTT.

CDR3 sequence: CASSAGTANQPQHF. DNA of the CDR3: TGTGCCAGCAGCGCCGGGACAGCGAATCAGCCCCAGCATTTT. The genes are TRBV12-3 or TRBV12-4 and TRBJ1-5; 7 nucleotides match TRBD1. The CDR3 spans 14 residues. Germline trimming cut 6 bases from V and 4 bases from J; bases unmatched to any gene: 6.

Ten or more counts support this clonotype. The chain links TRBV9 to TRBJ2-7, with 10 nucleotides matching TRBD2. The germline CDR1 and CDR2 sequences are SGDLS and YYNGEE. Unmatched junction bases numbered 4, after V lost 3 bases and J lost 1 base. The CDR3 covers 15 residues. CDR3 DNA: TGTGCCAGCAGCGAGGGACTAGCGTCGTCCTACGAGCAGTACTTC. Protein product: CASSEGLASSYEQYF.

In this sample, this clonotype turned up many times. The chain employs TRBV5-1 and TRBJ2-5, with D perhaps TRBD2 (6 bases). Germline values: CDR1 SGHRS, CDR2 YFSETQ. The CDR3 extends over 15 amino acids. Trimming removed 4 bases from V and 5 bases from J, with 18 bases in between. The CDR3 DNA follows: TGCGCCAGCAGCCCGAAGGGACTGGGAAAGGAGACCCAGTACTTC. Amino acid sequence: CASSPKGLGKETQYF.

This clonotype was observed at least ten times. The gene calls are TRBV7-8 and TRBJ2-1; 7 nucleotides line up with TRBD2. The CDR3 extends over 16 amino acids. The ends lost 11 bases at V and 7 bases at J; junction bases unmatched: 20. The germline V gene has CDR1 SGHVS and CDR2 FQNEAQ. This CDR3 is CAGNPPLRENRNEQFF. The CDR3 region has the DNA TGTGCCGGCAATCCTCCTTTGCGGGAGAACAGGAATGAGCAGTTCTTC.

This clonotype was detected many times. CDR3 bases: TGTGCCAGCAGTTTCATCGATCGCCTCACAGATACGCAGTATTTT. Its translation: CASSFIDRLTDTQYF. V and J are TRBV27 and TRBJ2-3; D remains unclear. V was trimmed by 3 bases and J by 2 bases, leaving 12 bases between them. The CDR3 is made up of 15 amino acids. The germline V gene has CDR1 MNHEY and CDR2 SMNVEV (reference sequence).

This clonotype was detected ten times or more. This sequence joins TRBV4-3 and TRBJ2-1, with D unresolved. Deletions cut 6 bases from V and 12 bases from J, with 12 bases between. The CDR3 has 11 residues. Germline assignment: CDR1 LGHNA and CDR2 YSLEER. For the CDR3, the DNA is TGCGCCAGCAGTCTGGATAGGAGGCAGTTCTTC. Residues: CASSLDRRQFF.

A few counts support this clonotype. The V call is TRBV5-1, the J call TRBJ2-7, with TRBD1 identical over 7 bases. Germline assignment: CDR1 SGHRS and CDR2 YFSETQ. CDR3 length: 14 residues. J was trimmed by 3 bases and V by 0 bases; bases with no gene match: 3. In nucleotides, the CDR3 is TGCGCCAGCAGCTTGGACCCAGGGGGCTACGAGCAGTACTTC. This gives the protein CASSLDPGGYEQYF.

This clonotype was counted at least ten times. This chain links TRBV5-4 with TRBJ2-2; TRBD2 matches at 9 bases. In germline, CDR1 is SGHNT, CDR2 YYREEE (reference sequence). CDR3 length equals 20 residues. V shed 1 base and J 1 base; nucleotides not matched to a gene: 14. The CDR3 region has the DNA TGTGCCAGCAGCTTGCTCACAATCTCGGAGACTAGCGGGAACACCGGGGAGCTGTTTTTT. This codes for CASSLLTISETSGNTGELFF.

In this sample, this clonotype turned up many times. This chain connects TRBV9 to TRBJ2-1, with D unresolved. There are 11 residues in the CDR3. Germline V gene sequence: CDR1 SGDLS, CDR2 YYNGEE. V was trimmed by 4 bases and J by 5 bases, leaving 4 bases between them. The CDR3 spells CASSYNNEQFF. CDR3 coding DNA: TGTGCCAGCAGCTATAACAATGAGCAGTTCTTC.

In its sample, this clonotype was seen many times. This rearrangement joins TRBV5-6 to TRBJ2-2; TRBD2 agrees at 10 bases. The CDR3 spans 18 residues. CDR1 and CDR2 from the germline V gene are SGHDT and YYEEEE. Trimming removed 4 bases from V and 2 bases from J; junction bases left unmatched: 11. The CDR3 DNA is TGTGCCAGCAGCCGGAGACTAGCGGGCGATCTTAACACCGGGGAGCTGTTTTTT. Translating gives CASSRRLAGDLNTGELFF.

This clonotype was seen many times. V usage is TRBV4-1 and J usage is TRBJ1-6; D is unresolved. Germline loops: CDR1 MGHRA, CDR2 YSYEKL. CDR3 length: 16 residues. With 8 bases removed from V and 0 bases from J, the gap between germline ends came to 14 bases. CDR3 coding DNA: TGCGCCAGCCGCCGGAATGGTGTCTCCTATAATTCACCCCTCCACTTT. Translated: CASRRNGVSYNSPLHF.

This clonotype was seen a handful of times. The genes are TRBV20-1 and TRBJ2-7, with 15 positions matching TRBD2. V shed 5 bases and J 2 bases; nucleotides not matched to a gene: 10. CDR1 and CDR2 (germline): DFQATT, SNEGSKA (reference sequence). CDR3 length: 17 residues. The CDR3, as DNA: TGCAGTGCTGCCCCGGGACTAGCGGGAGGCCGAACCTACGAGCAGTACTTC. Its protein product is CSAAPGLAGGRTYEQYF.

CDR3 bases: TGTGCCTGGGTCCCCCGGGACTCCTACGAGCAGTACTTC. It encodes CAWVPRDSYEQYF. The chain carries TRBV30 and TRBJ2-7, with a weak D call TRBD2 (5 bases). V was shortened by 5 bases and J by 0 bases, with 11 bases between the two germline ends. Looked up from germline, CDR1 is GTSNPN and CDR2 is SVGIG (reference sequence). The CDR3 consists of 13 residues.

This clonotype was counted ten times or more. The chain couples TRBV12-3 or TRBV12-4 to TRBJ2-3, with a possible D match to TRBD1 (5 bases). V was clipped by 6 bases and J by 3 bases, with 10 bases between them. The CDR3 covers 13 residues. The CDR3 DNA is TGTGCCAGCAGGCCCAGGGAAACAGATACGCAGTATTTT. Protein: CASRPRETDTQYF.

This clonotype was counted at least ten times. The genes are TRBV28 and TRBJ1-1; D is uncertain. The V gene's germline CDR1 is MDHEN and CDR2 SYDVKM. Between the trimmed V and J ends, which lost 6 bases and 2 bases, there was a span of 28 bases. The CDR3 consists of 19 residues. In nucleotides, the CDR3 is TGTGCCAGCAGCCGCGGACTATATCCCGGTCAAGGAGGCAACACTGAAGCTTTCTTT. It is translated as CASSRGLYPGQGGNTEAFF.

The V gene is TRBV9, the J gene TRBJ2-5, with 10 nucleotides matching TRBD2. The CDR3 loop spans 17 amino acids. The V gene end was trimmed by 3 bases and the J gene end by 2 bases; junction bases not matched to a gene: 10. Germline CDR1 is SGDLS and CDR2 is YYNGEE. CDR3 amino acids: CASSAEITSGVQETQYF. The CDR3, as DNA: TGTGCCAGCAGCGCTGAAATAACTAGCGGGGTTCAAGAGACCCAGTACTTC.

The rearrangement joins TRBV9 to TRBJ2-1; D unresolved. Trimming removed 0 bases from V and 4 bases from J, with 11 bases in between. The germline gives CDR1 SGDLS, CDR2 YYNGEE. CDR3 length: 15 residues. CDR3 sequence reads: CASSVAGSLYNEQFF. The CDR3 nucleotides read TGTGCCAGCAGCGTAGCTGGCTCCCTGTACAATGAGCAGTTCTTC.

The chain is built from TRBV11-1 and TRBJ2-7; 14 bases align to TRBD2. Trimming cost V 5 bases and J 7 bases; bases outside gene matches: 7. Germline V CDR1 and CDR2: SGHAT, FQDESV (reference sequence). This CDR3 comprises 15 residues. The CDR3 here is CASSPTSGRANEQYF. For the CDR3, the DNA is TGTGCCAGCAGCCCGACTAGCGGGAGGGCCAATGAGCAGTACTTC.

The V and J genes are TRBV6-6 and TRBJ2-7; unclear D gene. Per germline, CDR1 MNHNY and CDR2 SVGAGI (reference sequence). The CDR3 length is 13 residues. V gave up 0 bases and J gave up 4 bases, with 7 bases separating them. The DNA for the CDR3 is TGTGCCAGCAGTTACTCGTTCGGTTACGAGCAGTACTTC. The encoded protein is CASSYSFGYEQYF.

The sample holds many counts of this clonotype. The CDR3 protein is CASSFGPRGSYEQYF. The CDR3 DNA sequence: TGTGCCAGCAGTTTTGGCCCCCGGGGCTCCTACGAGCAGTACTTC. This chain uses TRBV28 with TRBJ2-7; maybe TRBD2 (5 bases). Trimming stripped 3 bases from V and 0 bases from J, with 12 bases between. From germline, CDR1 is MDHEN and CDR2 SYDVKM. CDR3 length equals 15 residues.